Given below is one T cell receptor (beta chain) in context. What it recognizes is unknown. The data belong to a study of cytomegalovirus exposure and HLA in healthy donors. Broader study findings: The study listed some 160 cytomegalovirus-associated TCR beta chains.

Assay: immunoSEQ multiplex PCR; the TCRdb copy retains only in-frame clones and omits some. The table has a few hundred thousand clones, roughly 83% seen once. Per the germline V gene, CDR1 is SNHLY and CDR2 is FYNNEI. Losses at the gene ends were 8 bases for V and 1 base for J; bases not matched to a gene: 9. This CDR3 spans 16 amino acids. Source material: PBMCs. The clonotype was recovered from a woman aged 25 to 45 in good health and CMV-seropositive. This chain joins TRBV2 and TRBJ1-1; 11 nucleotides line up with TRBD1. The CDR3 bases are TGTGCCAGCTCATCCGGGACAGGGGGATCGAACACTGAAGCTTTCTTT. This encodes CASSSGTGGSNTEAFF. Full variable domain (rest looked up from reference TRBV2 and TRBJ1-1): EPEVTQTPSHQVTQMGQEVILRCVPISNHLYFYWYRQILGQKVEFLVSFYNNEISEKSEIFDDQFSVERPDGSNFTLKIRSTKLEDSAMYFCASSSGTGGSNTEAFFGQGTRLTVV.